This TCR beta chain is drawn from a study of PD-1 blockade in classical Hodgkin lymphoma. Whole-study findings and limits: With respect to the repertoire differences, their causes, possibly disease activity or prior therapy, remain undefined. Complete responders matched newly diagnosed patients in baseline diversity.

The protocol was immunoSEQ multiplex PCR, while the TCRdb copy is restricted to in-frame clones and leaves out a portion. The data contain around 40,000 clones, 77% of them singletons. In the case of this clone: Its matching antigen is unknown.

Time point described: cycle 4 day 1 (C4D1), after less than 7 weeks of nivolumab. Every patient had relapsed following autologous stem cell transplantation, and cohorts differed in brentuximab vedotin exposure. The CDR3 runs to 15 residues. CDR1 is LNHDA, CDR2 SQIVND, per germline (reference sequence). The ends lost 5 bases at V and 11 bases at J; junction bases unmatched: 13. Material: peripheral blood mononuclear cells (PBMCs), obtained before the fourth cycle of nivolumab. This TCR derives from a human donor with classical Hodgkin lymphoma. The chain links TRBV19 to TRBJ1-1; 11 nucleotides line up with TRBD1. The CDR3 loop reads CASSPRTGGDDDAFF. The CDR3 region has the DNA TGTGCCAGTAGTCCCCGGACAGGGGGCGATGATGATGCTTTCTTT.